One and the same sample provided the 9 T cell receptor beta chains below, sequenced in a study of blood T cell repertoires in COVID-19. The method was immunoSEQ multiplex PCR; TCRdb's version includes in-frame clones alone and lacks a portion of them. This repertoire shows 200,000 to 250,000 clones, 87% found once; its top ten account for about 12%. Sequenced: peripheral blood. The receptors come from a woman between 18 and 29 years old who had recovered from COVID-19.

The V and J genes are TRBV6-5 and TRBJ1-2; no reliable D call. Germline loops: CDR1 MNHEY, CDR2 SVGAGI. CDR3 length equals 15 residues. V dropped 6 bases and J dropped 6 bases, with 20 bases sitting between them. The CDR3 region is CASRRLSAGRDGYTF. In nucleotides, the CDR3 is TGTGCCAGCAGACGCCTATCTGCCGGGAGGGATGGCTACACCTTC.

The chain carries TRBV5-5 and TRBJ1-2; possibly TRBD1 for D (5 bases). The CDR3 runs to 14 residues. Germline values: CDR1 SGHKS, CDR2 YYEKEE (reference sequence). V was clipped by 0 bases and J by 4 bases, with 10 bases between them. The DNA for the CDR3 is TGTGCCAGCAGCTTGGGGGGGGGACCCTATGGCTACACCTTC. Protein sequence: CASSLGGGPYGYTF.

The CDR3 region has the DNA TGCGCCAGCTCCCGGGACAGGTCCTACGAGCAGTACTTC. Encoded protein: CASSRDRSYEQYF. The V and J genes are TRBV5-1 and TRBJ2-7, with TRBD1 identical over 8 bases. Germline-derived CDR1 and CDR2 are SGHRS and YFSETQ. The V segment lost 7 bases and the J segment 1 base; nucleotides outside the gene matches: 4. This CDR3 has 13 residues.

The chain uses TRBV14 and TRBJ2-5; D unresolved. The CDR3 has 12 residues. V was trimmed by 4 bases and J by 4 bases, leaving 7 bases between them. Per germline, CDR1 SGHDN and CDR2 FVKESK. CDR3 amino acids: CASSLTLETQYF. The CDR3 nucleotides read TGTGCCAGCAGCCTGACTTTAGAGACCCAGTACTTC.

V and J are TRBV7-6 and TRBJ2-1, with 10 bases matching TRBD2. The CDR3 loop spans 17 amino acids. V was pared by 4 bases and J by 7 bases, with 13 bases of the junction left unmatched. The germline gives CDR1 SGHVS, CDR2 FNYEAQ. CDR3 nucleotide sequence: TGTGCCAGCAGCTACTCAGCTGGGCTAGCGGGAGTTAATGAGCAGTTCTTC. This translates into CASSYSAGLAGVNEQFF. Variable domain in full (rest from reference TRBV7-6 and TRBJ2-1): GAGVSQSPRYKVTKRGQDVALRCDPISGHVSLYWYRQALGQGPEFLTYFNYEAQQDKSGLPNDRFSAERPEGSISTLTIQRTEQRDSAMYRCASSYSAGLAGVNEQFFGPGTRLTVL.

This sequence joins TRBV11-2 and TRBJ2-3; TRBD1 might be the D (7 bases). Germline values: CDR1 SGHAT, CDR2 FQNNGV. Trimming took 2 bases from V and 3 from J, leaving 15 bases between them. The CDR3 has 16 amino acids. The CDR3 spells CASSLSRGTVTDTQYF. CDR3 DNA sequence: TGTGCCAGCAGCTTATCACGGGGGACAGTTACAGATACGCAGTATTTT.

This rearrangement joins TRBV29-1 to TRBJ2-1; 7 nucleotides align to TRBD2. CDR1 and CDR2 from the germline V gene are SQVTM and ANQGSEA. The ends lost 4 bases at V and 1 base at J; junction bases unmatched: 4. The CDR3 sequence is 14 residues long. Here the CDR3 reads CSVVLAASYNEQFF. The CDR3 coding sequence is TGCAGCGTTGTTCTAGCGGCGTCCTACAATGAGCAGTTCTTC.

The chain couples TRBV18 to TRBJ1-1; D is uncertain. Germline V gives CDR1 KGHSH, CDR2 LQKENI. The CDR3 sequence is 15 residues long. The V and J ends lost 0 bases and 0 bases respectively, with 8 bases between them. CDR3: CASSPPVRLNTEAFF. The CDR3 DNA reads TGTGCCAGCTCACCACCGGTCAGATTGAACACTGAAGCTTTCTTT.

This clone was seen only once. Written as DNA, the CDR3 is TGTGCCAGCAGTTACGGGACAGGGAGCAATGAGCAGTTCTTC. This gives the protein CASSYGTGSNEQFF. The chain has TRBV6-5 and TRBJ2-1; 9 bases line up with TRBD1. Losses at the gene ends were 2 bases for V and 6 bases for J; bases not matched to a gene: 2. Per the germline V gene, CDR1 is MNHEY and CDR2 is SVGAGI. This CDR3 has 14 residues.